The next 32 T cell receptor beta chains were all read from a single sample in a study of T cell repertoires in cytomegalovirus infection. TCRdb processed the reads anew with MiXCR; each CDR3 protein has one entry. Of about 340,000 distinct CDR3 sequences listed, 29% are singletons. Antigens of these TCRs are unknown. Source: cultured PBMCs, taken from culture after CMV antigen stimulation. The receptors derive from a human donor in good health (CMV status not recorded). Some clones in this sample may be carry-over from other donors' samples.

The chain has TRBV15 and TRBJ1-5; a weak D match, TRBD1 (6 bases). The germline gives CDR1 LNHNV, CDR2 YYDKDF (reference sequence). The CDR3 extends over 17 amino acids. V lost 0 bases, J lost 0 bases, and 12 bases lay in between. CDR3 region: CATSRDPTGTSNQPQHF. The CDR3 DNA reads as TGTGCCACCAGCAGAGATCCGACAGGTACTAGCAATCAGCCCCAGCATTTT. Full variable domain (rest looked up from reference TRBV15 and TRBJ1-5): DAMVIQNPRYQVTQFGKPVTLSCSQTLNHNVMYWYQQKSSQAPKLLFHYYDKDFNNEADTPDNFQSRRPNTSFCFLDIRSPGLGDTAMYLCATSRDPTGTSNQPQHFGDGTRLSIL.

CDR3 nucleotide sequence: TGTGCCAGCAGCCAAGGCCTTGATAATTCACCCCTCCACTTT. The encoded protein is CASSQGLDNSPLHF. This chain joins TRBV3-1 and TRBJ1-6; no firm D call. Germline-derived CDR1 and CDR2 are LGHDT and YNNKEL (reference sequence). Trimming removed 1 base from V and 5 bases from J, with 6 bases in between. There are 14 residues in the CDR3.

This clonotype was seen a few times. The gene calls are TRBV7-3 and TRBJ2-1, with TRBD1 matching over 7 bases. This CDR3 has 16 residues. J was trimmed by 0 bases and V by 5 bases; bases with no gene match: 7. Germline lookup yields CDR1 SGHTA and CDR2 FQGTGA. The CDR3 bases are TGTGCCAGCAGCCGGACAGGACGCAGCTCCTACAATGAGCAGTTCTTC. This codes for CASSRTGRSSYNEQFF.

V and J are TRBV6-1 and TRBJ1-2; 9 bases are shared with TRBD1. Trimming removed 4 bases from V and 6 bases from J; junction bases left unmatched: 3. Germline assignment: CDR1 MNHNS and CDR2 SASEGT. The CDR3 runs 13 residues. This CDR3 is CASSGTGGDGYTF. In DNA, the CDR3 is TGTGCCAGCAGTGGAACAGGGGGCGATGGCTACACCTTC.

The rearrangement links TRBV28 to TRBJ2-3; 12 bases line up with TRBD1. The germline CDR1 and CDR2 sequences are MDHEN and SYDVKM. V shed 5 bases and J 5 bases; nucleotides not matched to a gene: 11. This CDR3 is built from 17 residues. The CDR3 here is CASSPHRDRGRRDTQYF. For the CDR3, the DNA is TGTGCCAGCAGTCCGCACCGGGACAGGGGGCGCAGAGATACGCAGTATTTT.

This clonotype has just a few counts. V is TRBV7-2 and J is TRBJ2-1; 14 bases are shared with TRBD2. Germline V lookup: CDR1 SGHTA, CDR2 FQGNSA. The trim removed 7 bases at V and 5 bases at J, leaving 7 bases unmatched. The CDR3 spans 16 residues. CDR3 sequence reads: CASTPRTSGGNNEQFF. CDR3 DNA sequence: TGTGCCAGCACCCCCCGGACTAGCGGGGGGAACAATGAGCAGTTCTTC.

This clonotype was seen only a few times. This chain links TRBV14 with TRBJ2-5, with TRBD1 matching over 8 bases. Germline loops: CDR1 SGHDN, CDR2 FVKESK. The CDR3 contains 15 residues. Losses at the gene ends were 2 bases for V and 5 bases for J; bases not matched to a gene: 7. The chain's CDR3 is CASSQLRGLGETQYF. In DNA form, the CDR3 reads TGTGCCAGCAGCCAACTCAGGGGGCTTGGGGAGACCCAGTACTTC.

This clonotype showed up many times. The CDR3 bases are TGTGCCAGTAGTATAAGGTGGCCGGGAGACCCGAATGAGCAGTTCTTC. Translated: CASSIRWPGDPNEQFF. The chain carries TRBV19 and TRBJ2-1; D may be TRBD2 (6 bases). Trimming pared 2 bases from V and 7 bases from J, leaving 18 bases between. CDR1 and CDR2 (germline): LNHDA, SQIVND (reference sequence). The CDR3 totals 16 residues.

The chain has TRBV11-2 and TRBJ2-5; 7 bases line up with TRBD1. CDR3 length: 16 amino acids. CDR1 SGHAT and CDR2 FQNNGV come from the germline V gene. V lost 2 bases to trimming and J lost 5 bases; unmatched junction nucleotides: 11. CDR3 sequence: CASSLPRQGIAETQYF. The CDR3 coding sequence is TGTGCCAGCAGCTTACCCAGACAGGGAATAGCGGAGACCCAGTACTTC.

The V call is TRBV20-1, the J call TRBJ2-1; 9 bases line up with TRBD1. The germline gives CDR1 DFQATT, CDR2 SNEGSKA (reference sequence). CDR3 length: 15 amino acids. Germline trimming cut 0 bases from V and 7 bases from J; bases unmatched to any gene: 7. As DNA, the CDR3 is TGCAGTGCTAGAGACTACCGGACAGGGGTGAATGAGCAGTTCTTC. Translating it yields CSARDYRTGVNEQFF.

The CDR3 DNA reads as TGCGCCAGCAGCTTGGGGTATACAGGGGTTAACACTGAAGCTTTCTTT. Protein: CASSLGYTGVNTEAFF. This rearrangement joins TRBV5-1 to TRBJ1-1; TRBD1 matches at 7 bases. Germline CDR1 and CDR2: SGHRS and YFSETQ. CDR3 size: 16 residues. J gave up 2 bases and V 0 bases, and 7 bases lay outside the gene matches.

V usage is TRBV3-1 and J usage is TRBJ1-2, with 7 bases identical to TRBD1. J lost 3 bases, V lost 1 base, and 14 bases had no gene match. This CDR3 is 18 amino acids long. Germline V CDR1 and CDR2: LGHDT, YNNKEL (reference sequence). The CDR3 nucleotides are TGTGCCAGCAGCCAAGGGACAGGAACCCTTTACCCCCACTATGGCTACACCTTC. It yields the protein CASSQGTGTLYPHYGYTF.

The chain carries TRBV9 and TRBJ1-6; TRBD1 matches 8 bases. The CDR3 length is 16 residues. V lost 5 bases and J lost 6; bases outside the gene matches: 10. Germline assignment: CDR1 SGDLS and CDR2 YYNGEE. CDR3 loop: CASRGSATGVNSPLHF. The CDR3 DNA is TGTGCCAGCAGAGGGTCAGCGACAGGGGTTAATTCACCCCTCCACTTT.

This clonotype was found many times. V and J are TRBV7-2 and TRBJ2-7, with TRBD1 matching 7 bases. Trimming at V came to 0 bases and at J to 4 bases, leaving 9 bases not matched to a gene. Germline V CDR1 and CDR2: SGHTA, FQGNSA. The CDR3 covers 16 residues. The CDR3 loop reads CASSLARGGFAYEQYF. CDR3 coding DNA: TGTGCCAGCAGCTTAGCGCGAGGGGGCTTCGCGTACGAGCAGTACTTC.

This clonotype was seen a few times. The CDR3 DNA reads TGTGCCAGGTCCATACAGGGGGCGAGGACCGGGGAGCTGTTTTTT. Its protein product is CARSIQGARTGELFF. This sequence joins TRBV19 and TRBJ2-2, with 9 bases lining up with TRBD1. The CDR3 consists of 15 residues. With V trimmed by 9 bases and J by 5 bases, 10 bases remained unmatched. The germline CDR1 and CDR2 sequences are LNHDA and SQIVND (reference sequence).

This rearrangement joins TRBV12-3 or TRBV12-4 to TRBJ2-3, with D possibly TRBD2 on 6 matching bases. The CDR3 totals 16 residues. Trimming cost V 0 bases and J 8 bases, with 18 bases left between them. The CDR3 DNA is TGTGCCAGCAGTTTAGCGCACACTTCCCCCGGGGGTACGCAGTATTTT. Its protein is CASSLAHTSPGGTQYF.

The chain is built from TRBV19 and TRBJ2-1, with TRBD1 matching over 7 bases. The CDR3 totals 15 residues. In germline, CDR1 is LNHDA, CDR2 SQIVND (reference sequence). Trimming cost V 3 bases and J 8 bases; bases outside gene matches: 10. As DNA, the CDR3 is TGTGCCAGTAGTATTAGGGGGCTCGACTGGGATGAGCAGTTCTTC. This codes for CASSIRGLDWDEQFF.

This chain connects TRBV6-2 or TRBV6-3 to TRBJ1-3, with D tentatively TRBD1 (5 bases). The V and J ends lost 2 bases and 2 bases respectively, with 10 bases between them. Germline lookup yields CDR1 MNHEY and CDR2 SVGEGT. This CDR3 is built from 15 residues. CDR3: CASSYADRTGNTIYF. The CDR3, as DNA: TGTGCCAGCAGTTACGCTGACAGAACTGGAAACACCATATATTTT.

This clonotype has ten or more counts. This rearrangement joins TRBV19 to TRBJ1-2, with a weak D call TRBD1 (5 bases). This CDR3 has 14 residues. Germline V lookup: CDR1 LNHDA, CDR2 SQIVND (reference sequence). The germline V and J ends were trimmed by 5 bases and 7 bases, with 17 bases remaining between them. The CDR3 coding sequence is TGTGCCAGTAGTGGCGGGACGATACAGAGTGGCTACACCTTC. This codes for CASSGGTIQSGYTF.

V usage is TRBV10-3 and J usage is TRBJ2-2; 10 bases agree with TRBD2. CDR3 length: 16 residues. Looked up from germline, CDR1 is ENHRY and CDR2 is SYGVKD. V lost 11 bases to trimming and J lost 6 bases; unmatched junction nucleotides: 15. CDR3 amino acids: CASASTSGTTAGELFF. CDR3 nucleotides: TGTGCCTCCGCATCCACTAGCGGGACAACCGCCGGGGAGCTGTTTTTT.

Within the sample, this clonotype is medium-sized. The chain combines TRBV12-3 or TRBV12-4 with TRBJ2-7, with D possibly matching TRBD1 (6 bases). The CDR3 runs 15 residues. Trimming took off 6 bases at V and 6 bases at J, with 21 bases between the two ends. The CDR3 here is CASSAPAGVRAEQYF. The CDR3 region has the DNA TGTGCCAGCAGCGCCCCGGCAGGGGTAAGGGCCGAGCAGTACTTC.

This clonotype has a handful of counts. The chain carries TRBV7-9 and TRBJ1-6; perhaps TRBD1 as D (5 bases). The CDR3 extends over 15 amino acids. Germline CDR1 is SEHNR and CDR2 is FQNEAQ (reference sequence). V lost 5 bases to trimming and J lost 5 bases, with 13 bases between them. In nucleotides, the CDR3 is TGTGCCAGCAGCCACCGACAGCTAAATAATTCACCCCTCCACTTT. Amino acid sequence: CASSHRQLNNSPLHF. Full variable domain (remainder filled in from reference TRBV7-9 and TRBJ1-6): DTGVSQNPRHKITKRGQNVTFRCDPISEHNRLYWYRQTLGQGPEFLTYFQNEAQLEKSRLLSDRFSAERPKGSFSTLEIQRTEQGDSAMYLCASSHRQLNNSPLHFGNGTRLTVT.

This chain uses TRBV5-6 with TRBJ2-3, with 7 bases identical to TRBD1. The germline V gene encodes CDR1 SGHDT and CDR2 YYEEEE. The CDR3 extends over 16 amino acids. V shed 4 bases, J shed 6 bases, and the junction held 14 bases outside the gene matches. CDR3 sequence reads: CASSKSGTASTDTQYF. For the CDR3, the DNA is TGTGCCAGCAGCAAATCCGGGACAGCTTCAACCGATACGCAGTATTTT.

This clonotype has at least ten counts. The chain has TRBV27 and TRBJ2-7; D perhaps matches TRBD1 (6 bases). The CDR3 extends over 13 amino acids. Germline V gene sequence: CDR1 MNHEY, CDR2 SMNVEV (reference sequence). V dropped 2 bases and J dropped 1 base, with 6 bases sitting between them. The CDR3 DNA sequence: TGTGCCAGCAGTTTAAGGGGGTCCTACGAGCAGTACTTC. This translates into CASSLRGSYEQYF.

This chain uses TRBV18 with TRBJ2-4, with 7 bases that match TRBD1. The CDR3 length is 15 residues. The V gene end was trimmed by 6 bases and the J gene end by 2 bases; junction bases not matched to a gene: 7. Germline V CDR1 and CDR2: KGHSH, LQKENI. CDR3 protein: CASSLTGETKNIQYF. The CDR3 bases are TGTGCCAGCTCGCTAACAGGGGAAACCAAAAACATTCAGTACTTC.

This chain connects TRBV5-1 to TRBJ1-5; D is possibly TRBD1 (5 bases). V lost 0 bases, J lost 5 bases, and 18 bases lay in between. This CDR3 has 17 amino acids. Germline CDR1 is SGHRS and CDR2 is YFSETQ. The CDR3 loop is CASSLGQPTITDQPQHF. The CDR3 DNA is TGCGCCAGCAGCTTGGGACAGCCGACTATCACGGATCAGCCCCAGCATTTT.

This rearrangement joins TRBV7-8 to TRBJ1-2; D remains ambiguous. In germline, CDR1 is SGHVS, CDR2 FQNEAQ. CDR3 length: 14 residues. Trimming removed 6 bases at V and 1 base at J, with 12 bases between. The CDR3 region has the DNA TGTGCCAGCAGTATCGGGCAGGTTAACTATGGCTACACCTTC. This gives the protein CASSIGQVNYGYTF.

The rearrangement uses TRBV10-3 and TRBJ1-6; D not resolved. Germline CDR1 is ENHRY and CDR2 is SYGVKD. The V and J ends lost 1 base and 10 bases respectively, with 5 bases between them. The CDR3 spans 12 residues. CDR3 nucleotides: TGTGCCATCAGTGAGTTTGGCTCACCCCTCCACTTT. Amino acid sequence: CAISEFGSPLHF.

This clonotype was recorded many times. The chain couples TRBV12-3 or TRBV12-4 to TRBJ1-2, with D unclear. This CDR3 is 12 amino acids long. The V and J ends lost 11 bases and 1 base respectively, with 11 bases between them. CDR3 in DNA: TGTGCCGCCTCTAGGGATAACTATGGCTACACCTTC. As protein: CAASRDNYGYTF.

This clonotype was counted many times. The CDR3 DNA reads as TGTGCCAGCAGCTTAGTTTTGGGGTGGGATGAGCAGTTCTTC. This gives the protein CASSLVLGWDEQFF. V and J are TRBV7-9 and TRBJ2-1; D is unclear. This CDR3 contains 14 residues. Trimming shortened V by 1 base and J by 8 bases, and 12 bases separated the two germline ends. Per germline, CDR1 SEHNR and CDR2 FQNEAQ (reference sequence).

This clonotype was detected ten times or more. The V and J genes are TRBV7-9 and TRBJ1-6; no definite D call. The germline V and J ends were trimmed by 6 bases and 7 bases, with 16 bases remaining between them. The CDR3 consists of 15 residues. The germline V gene has CDR1 SEHNR and CDR2 FQNEAQ (reference sequence). The CDR3 reads CASRPSGVKNSPLHF. DNA of the CDR3: TGTGCCAGCAGGCCATCCGGGGTAAAGAATTCACCCCTCCACTTT. The whole variable domain, remainder taken from reference TRBV7-9 and TRBJ1-6, is DTGVSQNPRHKITKRGQNVTFRCDPISEHNRLYWYRQTLGQGPEFLTYFQNEAQLEKSRLLSDRFSAERPKGSFSTLEIQRTEQGDSAMYLCASRPSGVKNSPLHFGNGTRLTVT.

V is TRBV7-8 and J is TRBJ2-1; D could derive from TRBD1 or TRBD2 (6 bases each). Germline assignment: CDR1 SGHVS and CDR2 FQNEAQ. The germline V and J ends were trimmed by 4 bases and 14 bases, with 15 bases remaining between them. The CDR3 spans 12 residues. CDR3 DNA: TGTGCCAGCAGCTCCGGGGGCAGTCAGAAGTTCTTC. Residues: CASSSGGSQKFF.